The 9 T cell receptor beta chains below all came from one sample that was sequenced in a study of blood T cell repertoires in COVID-19. TCRdb's copy holds only in-frame clones and misses some; the assay was immunoSEQ multiplex PCR. The profile shows about 94,000 clones, around 87% of them singletons. The sequencing input was peripheral blood. The receptors originated from a human donor with acute or convalescent COVID-19. The donor label of this sample is uncertain.

The chain carries TRBV7-9 and TRBJ1-1; D gene ambiguous. The V gene lost 1 base and the J gene lost 5 bases, with 11 bases spanning the gap. This CDR3 comprises 14 residues. From germline, CDR1 is SEHNR and CDR2 FQNEAQ (reference sequence). Here the CDR3 reads CASSLVSGGTEAFF. The CDR3 nucleotides read TGTGCCAGCAGCTTAGTCTCGGGAGGAACTGAAGCTTTCTTT. Complete variable domain (other parts from reference TRBV7-9 and TRBJ1-1): DTGVSQNPRHKITKRGQNVTFRCDPISEHNRLYWYRQTLGQGPEFLTYFQNEAQLEKSRLLSDRFSAERPKGSFSTLEIQRTEQGDSAMYLCASSLVSGGTEAFFGQGTRLTVV.

With regard to this clone: The same CDR3 arises from other DNA sequences in this sample as well. V is TRBV5-1 and J is TRBJ1-4; a weak D match, TRBD1 (6 bases). CDR1 and CDR2 from the germline V gene are SGHRS and YFSETQ. This CDR3 is 14 amino acids long. Trimming pared 5 bases from V and 4 bases from J, leaving 12 bases between. The CDR3 region has the DNA TGCGCCAGCAGTCCAGGACAGCTTAATGAAAAACTGTTTTTT. It is translated as CASSPGQLNEKLFF.

CDR3 in DNA: TGTGCCAGCAGCCCAGGGTCCGGGGAGCTGTTTTTT. Translation gives CASSPGSGELFF. This chain uses TRBV7-3 with TRBJ2-2; tentatively, D is TRBD1 (5 bases). The CDR3 is 12 amino acids. Germline V lookup: CDR1 SGHTA, CDR2 FQGTGA. V was cut by 5 bases and J by 6 bases, with 7 bases left in between. Drawing the rest from reference TRBV7-3 and TRBJ2-2, the complete variable domain is GAGVSQTPSNKVTEKGKYVELRCDPISGHTALYWYRQSLGQGPEFLIYFQGTGAADDSGLPNDRFFAVRPEGSVSTLKIQRTERGDSAVYLCASSPGSGELFFGEGSRLTVL.

The rearrangement joins TRBV19 to TRBJ2-2, with TRBD2 as a possible D gene (6 bases). Looked up from germline, CDR1 is LNHDA and CDR2 is SQIVND (reference sequence). The CDR3 spans 16 residues. The germline V and J ends were trimmed by 6 bases and 3 bases, with 17 bases remaining between them. Written as DNA, the CDR3 is TGTGCCAGTAGCGGTCGGCGGGAACCTTACACCGGGGAGCTGTTTTTT. Protein: CASSGRREPYTGELFF.

The chain recombines TRBV28 with TRBJ1-2; D not certain. V lost 6 bases and J lost 2, with 4 bases in between. There are 11 residues in the CDR3. Germline V gene lookup returns CDR1 MDHEN and CDR2 SYDVKM. CDR3 nucleotide sequence: TGTGCCAGCAGCTCGAACTATGGCTACACCTTC. Translating it yields CASSSNYGYTF.

V and J are TRBV6-5 and TRBJ2-7; perhaps TRBD2 as D (6 bases). V dropped 6 bases and J dropped 2 bases, with 17 bases sitting between them. The CDR3 runs 15 residues. Germline V gene sequence: CDR1 MNHEY, CDR2 SVGAGI. The CDR3: CASSPPGVTAYEQYF. As DNA, the CDR3 is TGTGCCAGCAGCCCCCCGGGGGTGACTGCCTACGAGCAGTACTTC.

This chain connects TRBV28 to TRBJ2-7, with D possibly being TRBD2 (5 bases). The germline gives CDR1 MDHEN, CDR2 SYDVKM. The CDR3 runs 13 residues. V shed 7 bases and J shed 0 bases, with 10 bases lying between them. The CDR3 sequence: CASNPGSSYEQYF. The CDR3 DNA follows: TGTGCCAGCAACCCGGGGAGCTCCTACGAGCAGTACTTC.

The chain couples TRBV9 to TRBJ2-3; tentatively, D is TRBD2 (6 bases). The CDR3 runs to 16 residues. Germline CDR1 SGDLS, CDR2 YYNGEE. V gave up 0 bases and J gave up 2 bases, with 13 bases separating them. The CDR3 DNA sequence: TGTGCCAGCAGCGTAGAGGCGGGATCTCCCACAGATACGCAGTATTTT. Its protein is CASSVEAGSPTDTQYF. The variable domain in full, completed from reference TRBV9 and TRBJ2-3, reads DSGVTQTPKHLITATGQRVTLRCSPRSGDLSVYWYQQSLDQGLQFLIQYYNGEERAKGNILERFSAQQFPDLHSELNLSSLELGDSALYFCASSVEAGSPTDTQYFGPGTRLTVL.

The rearrangement joins TRBV7-9 to TRBJ2-2, with TRBD2 matching 9 bases. CDR3 length: 16 amino acids. Looked up from germline, CDR1 is SEHNR and CDR2 is FQNEAQ (reference sequence). Trimming removed 5 bases from V and 0 bases from J; junction bases left unmatched: 4. Written as DNA, the CDR3 is TGTGCCAGCAGCCCAACTAGCGGGCCGAACACCGGGGAGCTGTTTTTT. It is translated as CASSPTSGPNTGELFF.